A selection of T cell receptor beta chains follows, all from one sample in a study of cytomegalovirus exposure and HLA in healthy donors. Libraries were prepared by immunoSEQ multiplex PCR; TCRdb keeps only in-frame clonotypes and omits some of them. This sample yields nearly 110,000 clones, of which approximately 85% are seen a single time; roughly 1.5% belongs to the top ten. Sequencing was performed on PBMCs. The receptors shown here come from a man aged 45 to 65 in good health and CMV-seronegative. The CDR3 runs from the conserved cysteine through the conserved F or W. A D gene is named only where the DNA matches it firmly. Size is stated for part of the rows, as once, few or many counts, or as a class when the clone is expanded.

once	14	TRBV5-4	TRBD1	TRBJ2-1	TGTGCCAGCAGCTTAAAGACAGGGTACAATGAGCAGTTCTTC	CASSLKTGYNEQFF
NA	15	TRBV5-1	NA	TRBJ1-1	TGCGCCAGCAGCTTGGTTGGCGGAGGTAGCACTGAAGCTTTCTTT	CASSLVGGGSTEAFF
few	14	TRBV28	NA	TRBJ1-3	TGTGCCAGCACCGACCTCAGGGTAGGAAACACCATATATTTT	CASTDLRVGNTIYF
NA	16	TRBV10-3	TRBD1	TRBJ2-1	TGTGCCATCAGTGAGGTAGCGGGGACAGGGGGGGATGAGCAGTTCTTC	CAISEVAGTGGDEQFF
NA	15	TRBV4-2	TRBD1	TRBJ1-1	TGTGCCAGCAGCAAGGGGGACAGCATGAACACTGAAGCTTTCTTT	CASSKGDSMNTEAFF
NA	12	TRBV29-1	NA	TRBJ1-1	TGCAGCGTTCGGGACATGAACACTGAAGCTTTCTTT	CSVRDMNTEAFF
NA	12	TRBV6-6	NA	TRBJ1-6	TGTGCCAGCAGTTTGCGAAAAGTGACCCTCCACTTT	CASSLRKVTLHF
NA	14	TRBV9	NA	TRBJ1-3	TGTGCCAGCAGCGACCCGGGGACTGGAAACACCATATATTTT	CASSDPGTGNTIYF
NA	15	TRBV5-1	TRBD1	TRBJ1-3	TGCGCCAGCAGCTCGCCGGGACAGGAGGGAAACACCATATATTTT	CASSSPGQEGNTIYF
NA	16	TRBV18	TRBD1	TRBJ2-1	TGTGCCAGCTCACCACCGACAGGGAATAAGAACAATGAGCAGTTCTTC	CASSPPTGNKNNEQFF
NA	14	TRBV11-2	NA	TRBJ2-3	TGTGCCAGCAGCTTAGGGCCACCCCCAGATACGCAGTATTTT	CASSLGPPPDTQYF
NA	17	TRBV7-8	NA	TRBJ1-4	TGTGCCAGCAGCTTTCCCAGGCGATATGCAACTAATGAAAAACTGTTTTTT	CASSFPRRYATNEKLFF
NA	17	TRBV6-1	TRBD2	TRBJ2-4	TGTGCCAGCAGTGCCCTGACTAGCGGGGTTACCAAAAACATTCAGTACTTC	CASSALTSGVTKNIQYF
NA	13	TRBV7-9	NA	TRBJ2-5	TGTGCCAGCAACTATCAGGGCGAGGAGACCCAGTACTTC	CASNYQGEETQYF
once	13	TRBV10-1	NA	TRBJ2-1	TGCGCCAGCGCGGGACAGCTCAACAATGAGCAGTTCTTC	CASAGQLNNEQFF
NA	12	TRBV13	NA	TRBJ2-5	TGTGCCAGCAGCATCTCAGGAGGGACCCAGTACTTC	CASSISGGTQYF
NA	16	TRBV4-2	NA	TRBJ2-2	TGTGCCAGCAGCCAGGCCGGGGGAGGCCAGGCCGGGGAGCTGTTTTTT	CASSQAGGGQAGELFF
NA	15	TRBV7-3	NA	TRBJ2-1	TGTGCCAGCAGCTTGACTTTTCTCTCCTACAATGAGCAGTTCTTC	CASSLTFLSYNEQFF
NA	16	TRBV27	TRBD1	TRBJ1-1	TGTGCCAGCAGTCCCACGTGGACAGGGGATAACCGAGAAGCTTTCTTT	CASSPTWTGDNREAFF
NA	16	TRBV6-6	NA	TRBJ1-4	TGTGCCAGCAGTTACCTACCTAGGATTAGAGATGAAAAACTGTTTTTT	CASSYLPRIRDEKLFF
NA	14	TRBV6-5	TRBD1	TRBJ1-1	TGTGCCAGCAGTTTGGACAGGGGTCACACTGAAGCTTTCTTT	CASSLDRGHTEAFF
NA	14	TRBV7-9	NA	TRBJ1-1	TGTGCCAGCAGCTTAGTCGCAGAGAACACTGAAGCTTTCTTT	CASSLVAENTEAFF
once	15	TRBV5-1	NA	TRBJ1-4	TGCGCCAGCAGCTTGGCCGCGCAGAGAGGTGAAAAACTGTTTTTT	CASSLAAQRGEKLFF
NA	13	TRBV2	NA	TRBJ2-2	TGTGCCAGCAGCCGTACAGGGACCGGGGAGCTGTTTTTT	CASSRTGTGELFF
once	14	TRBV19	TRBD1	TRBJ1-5	TGTGCCAGTAGAGGACAGGGAAGCAGTCAGCCCCAGCATTTT	CASRGQGSSQPQHF
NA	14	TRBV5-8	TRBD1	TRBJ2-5	TGTGCCAGCGACGAGACAGGGGCCCTAGAGACCCAGTACTTC	CASDETGALETQYF
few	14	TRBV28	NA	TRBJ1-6	TGTGCCAGCAGTTTTAGTACCTATAATTCACCCCTCCACTTT	CASSFSTYNSPLHF
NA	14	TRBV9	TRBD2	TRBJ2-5	TGTGCCAGCAGCGTGGGCGGGGGGGCCGAGACCCAGTACTTC	CASSVGGGAETQYF
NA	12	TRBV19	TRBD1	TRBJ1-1	TGTGCCAGTAGTAAAGATCCAGGGGGCGCGGACTTT	CASSKDPGGADF
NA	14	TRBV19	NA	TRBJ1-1	TGTGCCAGTACCGGCGACAGTGTCGGCACTGAAGCTTTCTTT	CASTGDSVGTEAFF
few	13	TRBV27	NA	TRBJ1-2	TGTGCCAGCAGTTTTACAGGACGAGATGGCTACACCTTC	CASSFTGRDGYTF
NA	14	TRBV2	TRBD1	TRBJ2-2	TGTGCCAGCAGTCGGCCCGGGACAGTCGGGGAGCTGTTTTTT	CASSRPGTVGELFF
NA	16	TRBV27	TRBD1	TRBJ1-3	TGTGCCAGCAGTTCCATGGGACAGGACTCTGGAAACACCATATATTTT	CASSSMGQDSGNTIYF
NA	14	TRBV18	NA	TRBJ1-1	TGTGCCAGCTCACCAGGGCCGGAGGGTACTGAAGCTTTCTTT	CASSPGPEGTEAFF
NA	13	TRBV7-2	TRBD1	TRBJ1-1	TGTGCCAGCAACACGGACAGGGGCACTGAAGCTTTCTTT	CASNTDRGTEAFF
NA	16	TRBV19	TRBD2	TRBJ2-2	TGTGCCAGTAGTCCCCCCAGCGGGGGCAACACCGGGGAGCTGTTTTTT	CASSPPSGGNTGELFF
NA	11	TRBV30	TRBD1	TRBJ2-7	TGTGCCGGAACAGGGGTCTACGAGCAGTACTTC	CAGTGVYEQYF
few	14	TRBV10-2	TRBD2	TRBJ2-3	TGCGCCAGCAGGCCCGGGACTAGGGTAGATACGCAGTATTTT	CASRPGTRVDTQYF
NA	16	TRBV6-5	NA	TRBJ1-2	TGTGCCAGCAGTTACTCTGGGTCGGGTAAATATTATGGCTACACCTTC	CASSYSGSGKYYGYTF
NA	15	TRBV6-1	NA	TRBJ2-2	TGTGCCAGCAGTGAAGATGGGCCCGACACCGGGGAGCTGTTTTTT	CASSEDGPDTGELFF
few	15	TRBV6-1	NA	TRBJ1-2	TGTGCCAGCAGTGAACCCACAGGGCTGGGAGATGGCTACACCTTC	CASSEPTGLGDGYTF
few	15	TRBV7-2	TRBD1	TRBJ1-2	TGTGCCAGCAGCTCGAACGGGGGACAGGGGCAAGGCTACACCTTC	CASSSNGGQGQGYTF
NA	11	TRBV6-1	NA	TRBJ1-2	TGTGCCAGCGGTGAATCGGGGGGCTACACCTTC	CASGESGGYTF
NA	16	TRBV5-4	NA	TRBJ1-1	TGTGCCAGCAGCTGGGGGGGGCGATTGGGGGGCACTGAAGCTTTCTTT	CASSWGGRLGGTEAFF
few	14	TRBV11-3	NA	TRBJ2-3	TGTGCCAGCAGCCCCGGGACCGCGGGGGATACGCAGTATTTT	CASSPGTAGDTQYF
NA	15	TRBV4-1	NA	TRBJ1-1	TGCGCCAGCAGCCAACTAGGGGTTATGAACACTGAAGCTTTCTTT	CASSQLGVMNTEAFF
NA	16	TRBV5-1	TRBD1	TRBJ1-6	TGCGCCAGCAGCTCAGGCCAGAGACAGGGGTTTTCACCCCTCCACTTT	CASSSGQRQGFSPLHF
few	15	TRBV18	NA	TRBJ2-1	TGTGCCAGCTCACCCTCAGCCAGGGGATTGGGGGAGCAGTTCTTC	CASSPSARGLGEQFF
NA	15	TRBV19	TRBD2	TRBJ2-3	TGTGCCAGTAGTACCGTAGCGGGCGAAGCAGATACGCAGTATTTT	CASSTVAGEADTQYF
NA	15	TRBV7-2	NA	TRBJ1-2	TGTGCCAGCAGCTTAGCCTCCCCCGGCCGGGATGGCTACACCTTC	CASSLASPGRDGYTF
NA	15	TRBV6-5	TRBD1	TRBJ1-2	TGTGCCAGCAGTTTTGGGGACAGGGAAGTCTATGGCTACACCTTC	CASSFGDREVYGYTF